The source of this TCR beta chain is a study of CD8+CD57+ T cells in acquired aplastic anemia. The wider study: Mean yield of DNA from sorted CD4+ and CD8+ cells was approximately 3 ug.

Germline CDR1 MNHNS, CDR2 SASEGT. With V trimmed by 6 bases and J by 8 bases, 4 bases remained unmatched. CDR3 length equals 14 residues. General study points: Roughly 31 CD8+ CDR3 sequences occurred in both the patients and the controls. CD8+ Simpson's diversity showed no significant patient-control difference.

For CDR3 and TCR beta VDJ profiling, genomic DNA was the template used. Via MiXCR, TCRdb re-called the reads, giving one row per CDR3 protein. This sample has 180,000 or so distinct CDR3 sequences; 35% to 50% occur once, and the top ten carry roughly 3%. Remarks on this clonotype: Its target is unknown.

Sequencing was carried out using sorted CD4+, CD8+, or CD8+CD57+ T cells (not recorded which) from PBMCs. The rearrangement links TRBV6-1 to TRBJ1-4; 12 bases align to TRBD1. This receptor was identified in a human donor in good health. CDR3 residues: CASRWGQGAEKLFF. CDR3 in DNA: TGTGCCAGCAGATGGGGACAGGGGGCAGAAAAACTGTTTTTT.